This TCR beta chain emerged from a study of breast tumors, draining lymph nodes, adjacent tissues. Study conclusions and caveats: Findings are consistent with lymph node origin and intratumoral expansion of most tumor T cells. Compared with lymph nodes, tumors were less diverse; compared with nontumor tissue, more. Data only fit, rather than demonstrated, lymph node origin of most tumor T cells.

The lymph nodes were axillary draining lymph nodes from breast cancer patients. In this sample, this clonotype turned up many times. Its antigen is not identified. TCRdb reprocessed the multiplex PCR reads with MiXCR, giving one entry per CDR3 protein. The sample holds about 180,000 distinct CDR3 sequences; around a third are singletons and the top ten take 4% to 5.5%. Trimming took 2 bases from V and 0 from J, leaving 13 bases between them. The CDR3 has 15 amino acids. CDR1 and CDR2 (germline): DFQATT, SNEGSKA (reference sequence). This rearrangement joins TRBV20-1 to TRBJ1-2, with a tentative D call TRBD1 (6 bases). This clonotype originated in a female donor with breast cancer. Some clones in this sample may be carry-over from other donors' samples. Sequenced input: axillary lymph node tissue. CDR3 DNA: TGCAGTGCTAGACCCGGGACATATTCTAACTATGGCTACACCTTC. This codes for CSARPGTYSNYGYTF.